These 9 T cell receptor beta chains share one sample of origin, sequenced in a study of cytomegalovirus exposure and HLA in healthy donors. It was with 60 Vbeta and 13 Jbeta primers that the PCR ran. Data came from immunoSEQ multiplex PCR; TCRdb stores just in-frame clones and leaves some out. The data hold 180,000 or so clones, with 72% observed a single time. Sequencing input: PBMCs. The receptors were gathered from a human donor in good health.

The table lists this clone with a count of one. CDR3 loop: CASRRGNQPNQPQHF. DNA for the CDR3: TGTGCCAGCAGAAGGGGGAACCAACCCAATCAGCCCCAGCATTTT. This chain joins TRBV6-6 and TRBJ1-5; D perhaps matches TRBD1 (6 bases). This CDR3 comprises 15 residues. Trimming removed 6 bases from V and 3 bases from J, with 15 bases in between. Germline V gives CDR1 MNHNY, CDR2 SVGAGI (reference sequence).

This CDR3 is CASSGTGRSYNSPLHF. The CDR3 DNA sequence: TGTGCCAGCTCAGGGACAGGGCGCTCCTATAATTCACCCCTCCACTTT. The chain combines TRBV18 with TRBJ1-6, with TRBD1 identical over 9 bases. The germline V gene has CDR1 KGHSH and CDR2 LQKENI. CDR3 length equals 16 residues. The J segment lost 0 bases and the V segment lost 5 bases, leaving 2 bases of the junction unmatched.

The CDR3 region has the DNA TGTGCCACCAGCAGAGGACTAGTAGTCGGACAAGAGACCCAGTACTTC. This codes for CATSRGLVVGQETQYF. The chain is built from TRBV15 and TRBJ2-5; tentatively, D is TRBD2 (6 bases). The CDR3 runs 16 residues. The germline gives CDR1 LNHNV, CDR2 YYDKDF (reference sequence). V shed 1 base and J shed 2 bases, with 14 bases lying between them. Filled out from reference TRBV15 and TRBJ2-5, the complete variable domain reads DAMVIQNPRYQVTQFGKPVTLSCSQTLNHNVMYWYQQKSSQAPKLLFHYYDKDFNNEADTPDNFQSRRPNTSFCFLDIRSPGLGDTAMYLCATSRGLVVGQETQYFGPGTRLLVL.

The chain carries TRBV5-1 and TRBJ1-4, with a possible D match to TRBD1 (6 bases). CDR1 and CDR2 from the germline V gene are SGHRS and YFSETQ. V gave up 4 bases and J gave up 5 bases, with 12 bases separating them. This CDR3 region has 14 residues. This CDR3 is CASSPDSRNEKLFF. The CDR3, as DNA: TGCGCCAGCAGCCCGGACAGTCGGAATGAAAAACTGTTTTTT.

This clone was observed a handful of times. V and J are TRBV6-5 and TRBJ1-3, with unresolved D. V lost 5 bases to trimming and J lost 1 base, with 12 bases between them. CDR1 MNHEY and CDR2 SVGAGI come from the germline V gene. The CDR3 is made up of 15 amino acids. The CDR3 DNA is TGTGCCAGCAGTCCCTCTAGGTGGTCTGGAAACACCATATATTTT. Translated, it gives CASSPSRWSGNTIYF.

The CDR3 DNA reads TGCGCCAGCAGCCAAGAAGGGGGGAACACCGGGGAGCTGTTTTTT. The encoded protein is CASSQEGGNTGELFF. The rearrangement links TRBV4-1 to TRBJ2-2; maybe TRBD1 (6 bases). Trimming shortened V by 0 bases and J by 1 base, and 6 bases separated the two germline ends. CDR1 and CDR2 from the germline V gene are MGHRA and YSYEKL. The CDR3 covers 15 residues.

The CDR3 reads CASSEQGRTPLHF. The CDR3 region has the DNA TGTGCCAGCAGTGAGCAGGGTAGGACACCCCTCCACTTT. The rearrangement uses TRBV27 and TRBJ1-6; D possibly corresponds to TRBD1 (5 bases). The CDR3 has 13 residues. The V end was cut by 5 bases, the J end by 11 bases, with 13 bases between. Germline values: CDR1 MNHEY, CDR2 SMNVEV (reference sequence).

CDR3: CASSLPWDSVTDTQYF. CDR3 DNA: TGTGCCAGCAGCTTGCCCTGGGACAGCGTCACAGATACGCAGTATTTT. This chain joins TRBV5-8 and TRBJ2-3; 7 nucleotides line up with TRBD1. The CDR3 contains 16 residues. With V trimmed by 1 base and J by 2 bases, 7 bases remained unmatched. Germline-derived CDR1 and CDR2 are SGHTS and YDEGEE.

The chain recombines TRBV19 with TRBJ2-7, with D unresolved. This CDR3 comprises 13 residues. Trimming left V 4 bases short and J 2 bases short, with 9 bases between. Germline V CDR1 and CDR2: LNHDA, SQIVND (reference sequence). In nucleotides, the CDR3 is TGTGCCAGTAGTAGCCCGGGTCCCTACGAGCAGTACTTC. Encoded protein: CASSSPGPYEQYF.